This TCR beta chain was obtained from a study of T cells after yellow fever vaccination. Study-level results: There was a small share of clonotypes that showed up in both the CD4 and CD8 compartments.

TCR cDNA was made by 5'RACE template switching, adding a universal primer site and UMIs. MiXCR, run by TCRdb on the 5' RACE reads, gives a single entry per CDR3 protein. The table lists about 350,000 distinct CDR3 sequences, roughly 8.6% of them singletons. In germline, CDR1 is SGHRS, CDR2 YFSETQ. V was clipped by 5 bases and J by 7 bases, with 16 bases between them. This CDR3 contains 15 residues. Concerning this clonotype itself: Antigen unknown.

The receptor's source is a man aged 18 to 29 who received the YFV17D yellow fever vaccine. The genes are TRBV5-1 and TRBJ1-6; D perhaps matches TRBD1 (6 bases). Source: PBMCs, taken more than 35 days after the first yellow fever vaccination. Here the CDR3 reads CASRLPGQPNSPLHF. Written as DNA, the CDR3 is TGCGCCAGCAGGCTTCCAGGACAGCCAAATTCACCCCTCCACTTT.